Below, 14 T cell receptor beta chains from the same sample are listed, as sequenced in a study of beta chain features in type 1 diabetes (dated by TCRdb to the late 2010s). The library was made by the immunoSEQ multiplex PCR assay. The entire isolated RNA was reverse transcribed using the High Capacity cDNA Reverse Transcription Kit, and thus expressed TCRB transcripts were sequenced. Entries here come from immuneACCESS through TCRdb and include only in-frame sequences with V and J called. Some clones fail to appear in such tables; in the studies checked, an unresolved V gene covers under half of the shortfall, and the cause of the remainder is unknown. The sample has roughly 350,000 clones on record, approximately 9.9% of them singletons. Jointly, the top ten make up over 0.015% of the sample. The specimen was naive CD4+ T cells from blood. According to the study, the label for this sample's cell subset or site signals: true naive CD4+ T cells. The origin of the receptors is a woman aged 25 to 39 in good health.

This clone was counted only a few times. The V gene is TRBV18, the J gene TRBJ2-7; D is perhaps TRBD1 (5 bases). With 3 bases removed from V and 2 bases from J, the gap between germline ends came to 17 bases. Germline V CDR1 and CDR2: KGHSH, LQKENI. CDR3 length: 16 amino acids. Written as DNA, the CDR3 is TGTGCCAGCTCACCTAGACAGACGGGTTTCACCTACGAGCAGTACTTC. This gives the protein CASSPRQTGFTYEQYF.

This chain joins TRBV30 and TRBJ2-3, with a possible D match to TRBD1 (5 bases). This CDR3 region has 15 residues. Germline CDR1 is GTSNPN and CDR2 is SVGIG (reference sequence). With 4 bases removed from V and 1 base from J, the gap between germline ends came to 15 bases. The CDR3 region is CAWIVRGFGTDTQYF. The CDR3 DNA reads TGTGCCTGGATTGTTAGGGGTTTTGGCACAGATACGCAGTATTTT.

A few counts support this clone. The V and J genes are TRBV9 and TRBJ2-1; 9 bases agree with TRBD2. Germline CDR1 and CDR2: SGDLS and YYNGEE. This CDR3 contains 15 residues. Trimming cost V 3 bases and J 8 bases; bases outside gene matches: 9. CDR3 bases: TGTGCCAGCAGCGCGGGACTAGCTGCGGTCTATGAGCAGTTCTTC. Translation gives CASSAGLAAVYEQFF.

The rearrangement uses TRBV27 and TRBJ2-3; 11 bases are shared with TRBD2. The CDR3 has 19 residues. Germline V lookup: CDR1 MNHEY, CDR2 SMNVEV (reference sequence). The junction had 14 bases not matched to a gene; V was cut back by 6 bases and J by 0 bases. In nucleotides, the CDR3 is TGTGCCAGCAGCCCCTGGGGGCTAGCGGGAGGTACTAGCACAGATACGCAGTATTTT. Translating gives CASSPWGLAGGTSTDTQYF.

This clone came up a few times. V usage is TRBV9 and J usage is TRBJ2-1; 12 nucleotides agree with TRBD2. Germline V gene sequence: CDR1 SGDLS, CDR2 YYNGEE. CDR3 length equals 15 residues. J gave up 7 bases and V 3 bases, and 5 bases lay outside the gene matches. CDR3 loop: CASSAFTSGGNEQFF. CDR3 sequence (DNA): TGTGCCAGCAGCGCCTTTACTAGCGGGGGGAATGAGCAGTTCTTC.

The chain recombines TRBV6-5 with TRBJ1-2; 7 positions agree with TRBD1. The CDR3 spans 12 residues. Germline CDR1 MNHEY, CDR2 SVGAGI. The trim removed 2 bases at V and 10 bases at J, leaving 4 bases unmatched. The CDR3 is CASSYLQGPYTF. Here the CDR3 DNA reads TGTGCCAGCAGTTACCTACAGGGGCCCTACACCTTC.

The V gene is TRBV6-5, the J gene TRBJ1-4; D possibly corresponds to TRBD1 (6 bases). From germline, CDR1 is MNHEY and CDR2 SVGAGI. This CDR3 contains 14 residues. Trimming cost V 6 bases and J 2 bases, with 10 bases left between them. Written as DNA, the CDR3 is TGTGCCAGCAGGGGGGGGCTTACTAATGAAAAACTGTTTTTT. This gives the protein CASRGGLTNEKLFF.

This clone was observed a handful of times. J is TRBJ1-1 and V is TRBV28; 9 nucleotides align to TRBD1. Germline V CDR1 and CDR2: MDHEN, SYDVKM. The trim removed 5 bases at V and 10 bases at J, leaving 11 bases unmatched. This CDR3 has 14 amino acids. Here the CDR3 DNA reads TGTGCCAGCAGTACCCGGACAGGGGAGAGGGGAGCTTTCTTT. Translating gives CASSTRTGERGAFF.

The chain combines TRBV5-1 with TRBJ1-4, with D maybe TRBD1 (5 bases). With 0 bases removed from V and 8 bases from J, the gap between germline ends came to 17 bases. CDR1 is SGHRS and CDR2 is YFSETQ in the germline V gene. This CDR3 region has 16 residues. For the CDR3, the DNA is TGCGCCAGCAGCTTGGCCGGTACAGGTGCCGACGAAAAACTGTTTTTT. Translation gives CASSLAGTGADEKLFF.

The chain uses TRBV7-3 and TRBJ2-1; 14 bases map to TRBD2. CDR1 is SGHTA and CDR2 is FQGTGA in the germline V gene. The CDR3 consists of 17 residues. After removal of 4 bases from V and 6 bases from J, the junction contained 8 bases not matched to a gene. The CDR3 nucleotides are TGTGCCAGCAGCTCGGGACTAGCGGGAGCTTCTGGCAATGAGCAGTTCTTC. It encodes CASSSGLAGASGNEQFF. The variable domain in full, completed from reference TRBV7-3 and TRBJ2-1, reads GAGVSQTPSNKVTEKGKYVELRCDPISGHTALYWYRQSLGQGPEFLIYFQGTGAADDSGLPNDRFFAVRPEGSVSTLKIQRTERGDSAVYLCASSSGLAGASGNEQFFGPGTRLTVL.

The CDR3 spells CASSLVTGTGNTYEQYF. DNA of the CDR3: TGCGCCAGCAGCTTGGTAACCGGGACAGGGAATACCTACGAGCAGTACTTC. V usage is TRBV5-1 and J usage is TRBJ2-7, with 9 bases lining up with TRBD1. Trimming removed 0 bases from V and 2 bases from J; junction bases left unmatched: 9. This CDR3 comprises 17 residues. Germline-derived CDR1 and CDR2 are SGHRS and YFSETQ. Complete variable domain (other parts from reference TRBV5-1 and TRBJ2-7): KAGVTQTPRYLIKTRGQQVTLSCSPISGHRSVSWYQQTPGQGLQFLFEYFSETQRNKGNFPGRFSGRQFSNSRSEMNVSTLELGDSALYLCASSLVTGTGNTYEQYFGPGTRLTVT.

This clone was seen a few times. This chain joins TRBV14 and TRBJ2-3; D is perhaps TRBD2 (6 bases). The CDR3 sequence is 16 residues long. Per germline, CDR1 SGHDN and CDR2 FVKESK. Trimming cost V 0 bases and J 4 bases, with 14 bases left between them. The CDR3 DNA follows: TGTGCCAGCAGCCAAGACCCGGGACTTATTGCAGATACGCAGTATTTT. Protein product: CASSQDPGLIADTQYF.

This chain uses TRBV4-3 with TRBJ2-5, with TRBD2 matching 8 bases. J gave up 2 bases and V 4 bases, and 12 bases lay outside the gene matches. CDR3 length equals 17 residues. CDR1 and CDR2 from the germline V gene are LGHNA and YSLEER. CDR3 sequence reads: CASSLLSSGGIQETQYF. The CDR3 coding sequence is TGCGCCAGCAGCCTCCTGTCGTCGGGAGGGATTCAAGAGACCCAGTACTTC.

This clone was observed a few times. The rearrangement joins TRBV7-2 to TRBJ2-1, with 8 bases aligning to TRBD2. V was pared by 1 base and J by 5 bases, with 7 bases of the junction left unmatched. Germline CDR1 is SGHTA and CDR2 is FQGNSA. This CDR3 spans 16 amino acids. The CDR3 sequence is CASSLVPGGGHNEQFF. CDR3 bases: TGTGCCAGCAGCTTAGTTCCGGGAGGGGGGCACAATGAGCAGTTCTTC. Full variable domain (rest looked up from reference TRBV7-2 and TRBJ2-1): GAGVSQSPSNKVTEKGKDVELRCDPISGHTALYWYRQSLGQGLEFLIYFQGNSAPDKSGLPSDRFSAERTGGSVSTLTIQRTQQEDSAVYLCASSLVPGGGHNEQFFGPGTRLTVL.